A single sample is the source of the 8 T cell receptor beta chains below, sequenced in a study of read filtering for tumor transcriptome and immune sequencing. The library was built from about 400 ng RNA with molecular barcoded adaptors for alpha/delta and beta/gamma chains. TCRdb used MiXCR to reprocess the reads, holding one entry per CDR3 protein. The sample shows some 62,000 distinct CDR3 sequences, approximately 14% of them seen only once. The specimen was a population of CD138-negative cells sorted from bone marrow. Every receptor here comes from a donor aged 40 or over with multiple myeloma.

V usage is TRBV28 and J usage is TRBJ2-7, with 7 bases aligning to TRBD2. The V segment lost 1 base and the J segment 5 bases; nucleotides outside the gene matches: 11. The CDR3 consists of 16 residues. Germline-derived CDR1 and CDR2 are MDHEN and SYDVKM. DNA for the CDR3: TGTGCCAGCAGTTTATCGGTCAGGCGGGAGAGAGACGAGCAGTACTTC. This codes for CASSLSVRRERDEQYF. Together with reference TRBV28 and TRBJ2-7, the CDR3 gives the full variable domain: DVKVTQSSRYLVKRTGEKVFLECVQDMDHENMFWYRQDPGLGLRLIYFSYDVKMKEKGDIPEGYSVSREKKERFSLILESASTNQTSMYLCASSLSVRRERDEQYFGPGTRLTVT.

This clonotype came up many times. V and J are TRBV7-8 and TRBJ2-2, with 9 nucleotides matching TRBD1. The CDR3 totals 14 residues. Unmatched junction bases numbered 6, after V lost 4 bases and J lost 9 bases. The germline V gene has CDR1 SGHVS and CDR2 FQNEAQ. CDR3: CASSSTGGGRELFF. In DNA, the CDR3 is TGTGCCAGCAGCTCGACAGGGGGAGGCCGGGAGCTGTTTTTT.

At least ten counts were recorded for this clonotype. This chain uses TRBV25-1 with TRBJ2-7; TRBD1 aligns across 8 bases. Germline V gene data show CDR1 as MGHDK and CDR2 as SYGVNS. The CDR3 loop spans 15 amino acids. V gave up 1 base and J gave up 0 bases; unmatched junction bases: 2. The CDR3 loop is CASSEWTGSSYEQYF. CDR3 bases: TGTGCCAGCAGTGAATGGACAGGGAGCTCCTACGAGCAGTACTTC.

The chain uses TRBV3-1 and TRBJ2-3, with D perhaps matching TRBD1 or TRBD2 (5 bases each). V lost 0 bases, J lost 0 bases, and 10 bases lay in between. Germline V CDR1 and CDR2: LGHDT, YNNKEL (reference sequence). This CDR3 has 16 residues. CDR3 residues: CASSQDGGFSTDTQYF. In DNA form, the CDR3 reads TGTGCCAGCAGCCAAGATGGGGGATTCAGCACAGATACGCAGTATTTT.

As regards this clonotype: This likely traces to a read error, being one base from a far larger clone. The chain links TRBV12-3 or TRBV12-4 to TRBJ2-1; D might be TRBD1 (5 bases). V shed 5 bases and J shed 0 bases, with 14 bases lying between them. The CDR3 runs to 16 residues. CDR3 loop: CASSLDSRSSYNEQFF. The DNA of the CDR3 is TGTGCCAGCAGTCTCGACAGTAGAAGCTCCTACAATGAGCAGTTCTTC.

This clonotype was counted only a few times. This may stem from a read error, because a much larger clone lies one nucleotide away. The J gene is TRBJ2-5, the V gene TRBV11-3; TRBD2 agrees at 9 bases. Germline CDR1 is SGHNT and CDR2 is YENEEA. Trimming removed 4 bases from V and 10 bases from J; junction bases left unmatched: 7. The CDR3 covers 13 residues. The DNA of the CDR3 is TGTGCCAGCAGCTCGGGACCAGCGGGAGGCCAGTACTTC. It translates to CASSSGPAGGQYF.

The chain employs TRBV10-3 and TRBJ1-1, with 8 positions matching TRBD1. The V gene's germline CDR1 is ENHRY and CDR2 SYGVKD. V lost 11 bases to trimming and J lost 1 base; unmatched junction nucleotides: 9. The CDR3 runs to 14 residues. For the CDR3, the DNA is TGTGCCGCAACAGGGGGATTCGGGAACACTGAAGCTTTCTTT. Protein product: CAATGGFGNTEAFF.

The chain has TRBV12-3 or TRBV12-4 and TRBJ1-1, with a weak D call TRBD1 (5 bases). The CDR3 is 14 amino acids. V dropped 3 bases and J dropped 0 bases, with 8 bases sitting between them. The CDR3 coding sequence is TGTGCCAGCAGTTTGTACAGGCTGAACACTGAAGCTTTCTTT. Protein sequence: CASSLYRLNTEAFF.